This T cell receptor beta chain stems from a study of cytotoxic CD8 clonotypes in ibrutinib-treated CLL. Study background: Results showed around 24 partial and 2 complete responses; following median about 62 months, 14 remained remitted, approximately 12 advanced.

Notes on this clone: Its antigen remains unknown.

Investigators sought sequencing depths of between 1 in 200,000 and 1 in 1 million T cells. Here immunoSEQ multiplex PCR was the method, and the copy in TCRdb shows in-frame clones only, minus some. Of a few hundred thousand clones listed, about 80% are singletons. Study findings and constraints: A difference in sampling times existed between sustained-remission and progressing patients.

The TCR comes from a human donor with chronic lymphocytic leukemia. The sample consisted of PBMCs, taken before ibrutinib treatment.

The CDR3 sequence is CASSVSGGSSYEQYF. DNA of the CDR3: TGTGCCAGCAGCGTAAGTGGCGGGAGTTCCTACGAGCAGTACTTC. The rearrangement uses TRBV9 and TRBJ2-7; TRBD2 matches 7 bases. Germline V CDR1 and CDR2: SGDLS, YYNGEE. The CDR3 totals 15 residues. With V trimmed by 1 base and J by 1 base, 5 bases remained unmatched.